This T cell receptor beta chain emerged from a study of control samples from healthy donors and cancer patients. The CDR3 loop spans 17 amino acids. Per germline, CDR1 KGHSH and CDR2 LQKENI. Trimming stripped 3 bases from V and 4 bases from J, with 19 bases between. Generated by immunoSEQ multiplex PCR, the TCRdb table keeps only in-frame clones and is missing some. This table has roughly 370,000 clones, approximately 90% appearing once. Material for sequencing was PBMCs. This clonotype was obtained from a man aged 35 to 55 with head and neck cancer. This chain uses TRBV18 with TRBJ2-1; TRBD2 might be the D (6 bases). The CDR3 sequence: CASSPRWPGAPYNEQFF. For the CDR3, the DNA is TGTGCCAGCTCACCTAGGTGGCCGGGAGCGCCTTACAATGAGCAGTTCTTC.